The 8 T cell receptor beta chains in this list originate from one sample, sequenced in a study of blood T cell repertoires in COVID-19. Using immunoSEQ multiplex PCR, the repertoire was profiled, and TCRdb retains in-frame clones only, with some absent. Altogether about 150,000 clones are present, about four fifths being singletons, with the ten largest covering roughly 15%. Sequencing was carried out using peripheral blood. The receptors were sampled from a human donor with acute or convalescent COVID-19. The donor label of this sample is uncertain.

This clone was counted a single time. This chain uses TRBV10-3 with TRBJ2-6, with TRBD2 matching 11 bases. Germline V gene sequence: CDR1 ENHRY, CDR2 SYGVKD. The CDR3 has 16 amino acids. V lost 9 bases and J lost 0; bases outside the gene matches: 4. Written as DNA, the CDR3 is TGTGCCATTACTAGCGGGGGTAACTCTGGGGCCAACGTCCTGACTTTC. The encoded protein is CAITSGGNSGANVLTF.

The chain has TRBV5-1 and TRBJ1-2, with TRBD1 identical over 7 bases. The CDR3 length is 14 residues. J gave up 6 bases and V 3 bases, and 8 bases lay outside the gene matches. Per germline, CDR1 SGHRS and CDR2 YFSETQ. The CDR3 here is CASSSGQSIDGYTF. CDR3 bases: TGCGCCAGCAGCTCGGGACAGTCGATAGATGGCTACACCTTC.

Only one count was recorded for this clone. This rearrangement joins TRBV12-3 or TRBV12-4 to TRBJ1-5; unclear D gene. Trimming took off 7 bases at V and 2 bases at J, with 9 bases between the two ends. CDR3 length: 13 amino acids. The CDR3 DNA reads TGTGCCAGCACCACCCGAGGCAATCAGCCCCAGCATTTT. Residues: CASTTRGNQPQHF.

The CDR3 region is CASSREGVWETQYF. The CDR3 nucleotides read TGTGCCAGCAGCCGGGAGGGGGTCTGGGAGACCCAGTACTTC. The chain carries TRBV7-9 and TRBJ2-5, with TRBD2 matching over 8 bases. This CDR3 spans 14 amino acids. V lost 5 bases and J lost 5; bases outside the gene matches: 7. Germline V gene lookup returns CDR1 SEHNR and CDR2 FQNEAQ (reference sequence).

As DNA, the CDR3 is TGCGCCAGCAGCGCTTCCGGGACAGGGGCTGATGGAAACACCATATATTTT. This sequence encodes CASSASGTGADGNTIYF. The chain joins TRBV5-1 to TRBJ1-3; 10 positions agree with TRBD1. The CDR3 extends over 17 amino acids. J was trimmed by 3 bases and V by 4 bases; bases with no gene match: 10. Germline V gene data show CDR1 as SGHRS and CDR2 as YFSETQ.

The chain carries TRBV7-3 and TRBJ1-2, with 7 bases matching TRBD1. The CDR3 consists of 14 residues. The germline V gene has CDR1 SGHTA and CDR2 FQGTGA. V shed 6 bases, J shed 8 bases, and the junction held 12 bases outside the gene matches. The CDR3, as DNA: TGTGCCAGCAGGAAAACAGGGGCTGAGGAAGGCTACACCTTC. The encoded protein is CASRKTGAEEGYTF.

The rearrangement uses TRBV4-3 and TRBJ1-5; D gene ambiguous. The CDR3 runs 15 residues. Trimming removed 0 bases from V and 1 base from J, with 7 bases in between. The germline CDR1 and CDR2 sequences are LGHNA and YSLEER. The CDR3 region is CASSQERASNQPQHF. The CDR3 coding sequence is TGCGCCAGCAGCCAAGAGCGTGCGAGCAATCAGCCCCAGCATTTT.

V usage is TRBV5-4 and J usage is TRBJ1-2; TRBD1 might be the D (6 bases). Germline-derived CDR1 and CDR2 are SGHNT and YYREEE (reference sequence). There are 14 residues in the CDR3. Trimming cost V 7 bases and J 4 bases, with 17 bases left between them. The CDR3 here is CASRNQGPFYGYTF. DNA of the CDR3: TGTGCCAGCCGAAACCAGGGGCCATTCTATGGCTACACCTTC.